The sequence of this TCR beta chain was determined in a study of blood T cell repertoires in COVID-19. The repertoire was sequenced with immunoSEQ multiplex PCR; TCRdb's copy has only in-frame clones and lacks some. The sample lists about 150,000 clones; approximately 90% were seen once. J gave up 8 bases and V 0 bases, and 0 bases lay outside the gene matches. CDR3 size: 13 residues. Germline CDR1 MRHNA, CDR2 SNTAGT. The TCR sequence derives from a woman in her thirties or forties with acute or convalescent COVID-19. This chain joins TRBV6-4 and TRBJ1-2, with 10 bases identical to TRBD1. The sample taken for sequencing was peripheral blood. CDR3 bases: TGTGCCAGCAGTGACTCGACAGGGGGCGGCTACACCTTC. Translated, it gives CASSDSTGGGYTF.